Below are 30 T cell receptor beta chains sequenced from a single sample in a study of cytomegalovirus exposure and HLA in healthy donors. The study ran its PCR with 60 Vbeta and 13 Jbeta primers. Profiled with immunoSEQ multiplex PCR; TCRdb holds only in-frame clones, not every one. The sample has 150,000 to 200,000 clones, approximately 80% seen once. Sequencing input: PBMCs. These receptors came from a man aged 30 to 45 in good health and CMV-seropositive.

The gene calls are TRBV5-1 and TRBJ1-4; D not certain. CDR1 is SGHRS, CDR2 YFSETQ, per germline. V dropped 1 base and J dropped 5 bases, with 12 bases sitting between them. The CDR3 has 15 amino acids. The CDR3 spells CASSLWNRENEKLFF. Written as DNA, the CDR3 is TGCGCCAGCAGCTTGTGGAATAGGGAGAATGAAAAACTGTTTTTT.

J is TRBJ1-3 and V is TRBV4-3; D is unresolved. Trimming shortened V by 0 bases and J by 11 bases, and 17 bases separated the two germline ends. The germline CDR1 and CDR2 sequences are LGHNA and YSLEER. CDR3 size: 15 residues. In DNA form, the CDR3 reads TGCGCCAGCAGCCAAGAGTGGACGGGATTTCGGGCCATATATTTT. This gives the protein CASSQEWTGFRAIYF.

In its sample, this clone was seen a few times. The gene calls are TRBV25-1 and TRBJ1-1; possible D gene TRBD1, 5 bases. This CDR3 has 16 residues. Germline CDR1 and CDR2: MGHDK and SYGVNS. V dropped 3 bases and J dropped 5 bases, with 19 bases sitting between them. CDR3 in amino acids: CASSDRMTVRTTEAFF. CDR3 bases: TGTGCCAGCAGTGATAGGATGACAGTGAGGACAACTGAAGCTTTCTTT. The complete variable domain, with remaining parts taken from reference TRBV25-1 and TRBJ1-1, reads EADIYQTPRYLVIGTGKKITLECSQTMGHDKMYWYQQDPGMELHLIHYSYGVNSTEKGDLSSESTVSRIRTEHFPLTLESARPSHTSQYLCASSDRMTVRTTEAFFGQGTRLTVV.

The genes are TRBV21-1 and TRBJ2-7; TRBD1 is taken as the D call from the table, unchecked against the DNA. TRBV21-1 is designated a pseudogene. This CDR3 spans 17 amino acids. The CDR3: CASTAGDNIRSSYEQYF. In nucleotides, the CDR3 is TGTGCCAGCACCGCAGGGGACAACATTAGGAGCTCCTACGAGCAGTACTTC.

CDR3 loop: CASSPQGVNSPLHF. CDR3 sequence (DNA): TGTGCCAGCTCACCACAGGGGGTAAATTCACCCCTCCACTTT. The chain links TRBV18 to TRBJ1-6, with D perhaps matching TRBD1 (6 bases). V lost 1 base to trimming and J lost 7 bases, with 8 bases between them. CDR1 KGHSH and CDR2 LQKENI come from the germline V gene. The CDR3 spans 14 residues. The full variable domain, completed using reference TRBV18 and TRBJ1-6, is NAGVMQNPRHLVRRRGQEARLRCSPMKGHSHVYWYRQLPEEGLKFMVYLQKENIIDESGMPKERFSAEFPKEGPSILRIQQVVRGDSAAYFCASSPQGVNSPLHFGNGTRLTVT.

In its sample, this clone was seen once. This CDR3 reads CAWSSGVEQYF. CDR3 nucleotides: TGTGCCTGGAGTTCGGGGGTCGAGCAGTACTTC. This chain connects TRBV30 to TRBJ2-7; a weak D match, TRBD2 (6 bases). V lost 2 bases and J lost 6, with 8 bases in between. This CDR3 region has 11 residues. Germline V gene data show CDR1 as GTSNPN and CDR2 as SVGIG (reference sequence). The full variable domain, with the rest looked up from reference TRBV30 and TRBJ2-7, is SQTIHQWPATLVQPVGSPLSLECTVEGTSNPNLYWYRQAAGRGLQLLFYSVGIGQISSEVPQNLSASRPQDRQFILSSKKLLLSDSGFYLCAWSSGVEQYFGPGTRLTVT.

The chain links TRBV5-4 to TRBJ2-7; TRBD1 aligns across 9 bases. With 3 bases clipped from V and 0 bases from J, the junction kept 1 base outside the gene matches. CDR3 length: 14 residues. Germline V gene lookup returns CDR1 SGHNT and CDR2 YYREEE (reference sequence). The DNA for the CDR3 is TGTGCCAGCAGCTGGGGACAGGGCTCCTACGAGCAGTACTTC. Protein sequence: CASSWGQGSYEQYF.

In its sample, this clone was seen once. The V and J genes are TRBV27 and TRBJ2-7, with 9 bases that match TRBD2. V was pared by 8 bases and J by 0 bases, with 5 bases of the junction left unmatched. Per the germline V gene, CDR1 is MNHEY and CDR2 is SMNVEV (reference sequence). This CDR3 has 14 residues. The CDR3 region has the DNA TGTGCCAGCGGGCTAGCGGGGACCTCCTACGAGCAGTACTTC. Its translation is CASGLAGTSYEQYF.

The chain joins TRBV29-1 to TRBJ2-3; D is perhaps TRBD2 (6 bases). Germline CDR1 is SQVTM and CDR2 is ANQGSEA. The CDR3 contains 16 residues. The V end lost 1 base, the J end lost 4 bases, and 18 bases lay between the germline ends. CDR3 in amino acids: CSVEGGEEGSADTQYF. CDR3 DNA: TGCAGCGTTGAAGGCGGTGAGGAGGGATCCGCAGATACGCAGTATTTT.

The chain links TRBV9 to TRBJ2-2; TRBD2 matches 11 bases. The V segment lost 3 bases and the J segment 0 bases; nucleotides outside the gene matches: 4. CDR3 length equals 17 residues. Germline CDR1 is SGDLS and CDR2 is YYNGEE. CDR3 in amino acids: CASSAPSGGSNTGELFF. The CDR3 DNA follows: TGTGCCAGCAGCGCCCCTAGCGGGGGGTCGAACACCGGGGAGCTGTTTTTT.

The genes are TRBV7-2 and TRBJ1-2, with a possible D match to TRBD1 (5 bases). The V end lost 7 bases, the J end lost 4 bases, and 13 bases lay between the germline ends. The CDR3 extends over 13 amino acids. Germline lookup yields CDR1 SGHTA and CDR2 FQGNSA. The CDR3, as DNA: TGTGCCAGCACCCAGGGCCCCATCTATGGCTACACCTTC. It codes for CASTQGPIYGYTF.

This clone was recorded only once. The chain has TRBV18 and TRBJ1-3; 8 positions agree with TRBD1. Germline V gene sequence: CDR1 KGHSH, CDR2 LQKENI. The CDR3 has 16 amino acids. V shed 2 bases and J 4 bases; nucleotides not matched to a gene: 7. CDR3 DNA sequence: TGTGCCAGCTCACCAGCAGGGACAGGCCTGGGAAACACCATATATTTT. It codes for CASSPAGTGLGNTIYF.

The count of this clone is one. V usage is TRBV7-9 and J usage is TRBJ2-7; TRBD2 is a possible D gene (5 bases). Germline V gene sequence: CDR1 SEHNR, CDR2 FQNEAQ (reference sequence). This CDR3 is built from 12 residues. With 5 bases removed from V and 7 bases from J, the gap between germline ends came to 12 bases. The DNA for the CDR3 is TGTGCCAGCAGCGCTACTGAGCGGGAGCAGTACTTC. Residues: CASSATEREQYF.

This clone has more than one count but fewer than ten. The J gene is TRBJ2-2, the V gene TRBV11-3; D is unresolved. Trimming removed 1 base from V and 3 bases from J, with 3 bases in between. Looked up from germline, CDR1 is SGHNT and CDR2 is YENEEA. This CDR3 has 13 amino acids. CDR3 bases: TGTGCCAGCAGCTTAGTATACACCGGGGAGCTGTTTTTT. Its translation: CASSLVYTGELFF. Complete variable domain (other parts from reference TRBV11-3 and TRBJ2-2): EAGVVQSPRYKIIEKKQPVAFWCNPISGHNTLYWYLQNLGQGPELLIRYENEEAVDDSQLPKDRFSAERLKGVDSTLKIQPAELGDSAVYLCASSLVYTGELFFGEGSRLTVL.

This clone was observed a single time. V gene TRBV6-5 combines with J gene TRBJ1-2, with 7 bases identical to TRBD1. There are 11 residues in the CDR3. The V gene end was trimmed by 7 bases and the J gene end by 7 bases; junction bases not matched to a gene: 3. Germline V gene data show CDR1 as MNHEY and CDR2 as SVGAGI. Here the CDR3 DNA reads TGTGCCAGCACCCACAGGGGTGGCTACACCTTC. Residues: CASTHRGGYTF.

The chain carries TRBV4-3 and TRBJ1-5, with TRBD1 identical over 7 bases. The CDR3 is 17 amino acids. Looked up from germline, CDR1 is LGHNA and CDR2 is YSLEER. J lost 4 bases, V lost 0 bases, and 9 bases had no gene match. CDR3: CASSQDRVGGLNQPQHF. DNA of the CDR3: TGCGCCAGCAGCCAAGATCGTGTAGGGGGCCTGAATCAGCCCCAGCATTTT.

The rearrangement joins TRBV18 to TRBJ2-1; tentatively, D is TRBD2 (6 bases). The CDR3 is 14 amino acids. CDR1 and CDR2 from the germline V gene are KGHSH and LQKENI. Trimming pared 0 bases from V and 9 bases from J, leaving 12 bases between. The CDR3 loop reads CASSPPGMRGEQFF. The CDR3 nucleotides read TGTGCCAGCTCACCACCCGGGATGCGGGGTGAGCAGTTCTTC.

The chain couples TRBV9 to TRBJ1-6; D is unclear. Germline CDR1 reads SGDLS; CDR2 reads YYNGEE. V was shortened by 0 bases and J by 8 bases, with 12 bases between the two germline ends. This CDR3 region has 15 residues. Here the CDR3 reads CASSVEVRRDSPLHF. The CDR3 bases are TGTGCCAGCAGCGTAGAAGTTAGACGGGATTCACCCCTCCACTTT. Drawing the rest from reference TRBV9 and TRBJ1-6, the complete variable domain is DSGVTQTPKHLITATGQRVTLRCSPRSGDLSVYWYQQSLDQGLQFLIQYYNGEERAKGNILERFSAQQFPDLHSELNLSSLELGDSALYFCASSVEVRRDSPLHFGNGTRLTVT.

In its sample, this clone was seen once. This chain connects TRBV28 to TRBJ2-5; D may be TRBD1 (6 bases). Germline CDR1 reads MDHEN; CDR2 reads SYDVKM. The CDR3 covers 15 residues. Deletions cut 4 bases from V and 5 bases from J, with 17 bases between. CDR3 residues: CASSSVQVTGETQYF. Here the CDR3 DNA reads TGTGCCAGCAGTTCCGTGCAGGTCACAGGGGAGACCCAGTACTTC. Variable domain in full (rest from reference TRBV28 and TRBJ2-5): DVKVTQSSRYLVKRTGEKVFLECVQDMDHENMFWYRQDPGLGLRLIYFSYDVKMKEKGDIPEGYSVSREKKERFSLILESASTNQTSMYLCASSSVQVTGETQYFGPGTRLLVL.

The V and J genes are TRBV7-9 and TRBJ2-7; 7 positions agree with TRBD1. CDR3 length: 14 residues. CDR1 SEHNR and CDR2 FQNEAQ come from the germline V gene (reference sequence). J lost 7 bases, V lost 2 bases, and 8 bases had no gene match. CDR3 DNA sequence: TGTGCCAGCAGCTTACGGCGAACAGGGGTTGAGCAGTACTTC. Translation: CASSLRRTGVEQYF.

The V call is TRBV5-1, the J call TRBJ2-3; D remains unclear. The germline V and J ends were trimmed by 4 bases and 3 bases, with 12 bases remaining between them. Germline V gene data show CDR1 as SGHRS and CDR2 as YFSETQ. The CDR3 spans 14 residues. CDR3 in DNA: TGCGCCAGCAGCACCGAGTTTACTACAGATACGCAGTATTTT. Its translation: CASSTEFTTDTQYF.

The chain has TRBV10-3 and TRBJ1-2; maybe TRBD1 (5 bases). Looked up from germline, CDR1 is ENHRY and CDR2 is SYGVKD. CDR3 length: 11 amino acids. The V end lost 2 bases, the J end lost 13 bases, and 11 bases lay between the germline ends. CDR3 sequence (DNA): TGTGCCATCAGTGAGGTCGGTGGGGCCACCTTC. Its protein is CAISEVGGATF.

The chain joins TRBV4-1 to TRBJ1-6; 7 bases align to TRBD1. The CDR3 has 16 amino acids. Germline lookup yields CDR1 MGHRA and CDR2 YSYEKL. Trimming removed 5 bases from V and 10 bases from J; junction bases left unmatched: 14. The CDR3 loop reads CASSDPGTVRGSPLHF. CDR3 sequence (DNA): TGCGCCAGCAGCGACCCGGGGACAGTTCGAGGATCACCCCTCCACTTT.

This clone occurred a few times. The rearrangement joins TRBV7-2 to TRBJ1-2; D is unclear. Germline V gives CDR1 SGHTA, CDR2 FQGNSA. Trimming shortened V by 7 bases and J by 7 bases, and 28 bases separated the two germline ends. The CDR3 has 17 residues. The CDR3 DNA is TGTGCCAGCACCATCCAAATTCCGGGGAACATCCTTGGTGGCTACACCTTC. It specifies CASTIQIPGNILGGYTF.

The chain couples TRBV19 to TRBJ2-4; no firm D call. The germline V gene encodes CDR1 LNHDA and CDR2 SQIVND (reference sequence). With 0 bases removed from V and 4 bases from J, the gap between germline ends came to 13 bases. This CDR3 is built from 16 residues. The CDR3 sequence is CASSIEFRPLKNIQYF. CDR3 DNA sequence: TGTGCCAGTAGTATAGAGTTCAGGCCCCTAAAAAACATTCAGTACTTC. The complete variable domain, with remaining parts taken from reference TRBV19 and TRBJ2-4, reads DGGITQSPKYLFRKEGQNVTLSCEQNLNHDAMYWYRQDPGQGLRLIYYSQIVNDFQKGDIAEGYSVSREKKESFPLTVTSAQKNPTAFYLCASSIEFRPLKNIQYFGAGTRLSVL.

This chain joins TRBV11-1 and TRBJ2-7; possible D gene TRBD1, 6 bases. Per the germline V gene, CDR1 is SGHAT and CDR2 is FQDESV (reference sequence). The CDR3 runs to 15 residues. Trimming removed 1 base from V and 1 base from J, with 11 bases in between. CDR3 sequence: CASSLGRTASYEQYF. In DNA form, the CDR3 reads TGTGCCAGCAGCTTAGGGCGGACAGCTTCCTACGAGCAGTACTTC.

V usage is TRBV10-3 and J usage is TRBJ1-3; 7 bases agree with TRBD1. This CDR3 has 14 amino acids. V lost 6 bases, J lost 4 bases, and 6 bases stayed unmatched. The V gene's germline CDR1 is ENHRY and CDR2 SYGVKD. The CDR3 spells CAIRGPGQGNTIYF. The CDR3 DNA is TGTGCCATCAGGGGGCCGGGACAGGGAAACACCATATATTTT.

The genes are TRBV9 and TRBJ1-6; D call uncertain. V was trimmed by 5 bases and J by 0 bases, leaving 9 bases between them. CDR3 length equals 15 residues. The germline gives CDR1 SGDLS, CDR2 YYNGEE. This CDR3 reads CASREGSSYNSPLHF. The CDR3 region has the DNA TGTGCCAGCAGAGAAGGGAGCTCCTATAATTCACCCCTCCACTTT.

The chain combines TRBV27 with TRBJ1-3; D is possibly TRBD1 (6 bases). Trimming took 1 base from V and 0 from J, leaving 16 bases between them. Germline V CDR1 and CDR2: MNHEY, SMNVEV (reference sequence). CDR3 length: 18 residues. This CDR3 reads CASSLFGQGSFSGNTIYF. In DNA, the CDR3 is TGTGCCAGCAGTTTATTCGGCCAGGGGTCATTCTCTGGAAACACCATATATTTT.

The chain carries TRBV5-1 and TRBJ1-6; D not resolved. The CDR3 spans 15 residues. Germline V gives CDR1 SGHRS, CDR2 YFSETQ. Deletions cut 4 bases from V and 4 bases from J, with 12 bases between. The DNA of the CDR3 is TGCGCCAGCAGCCCGGAAGGCGGATATAATTCACCCCTCCACTTT. It translates to CASSPEGGYNSPLHF.